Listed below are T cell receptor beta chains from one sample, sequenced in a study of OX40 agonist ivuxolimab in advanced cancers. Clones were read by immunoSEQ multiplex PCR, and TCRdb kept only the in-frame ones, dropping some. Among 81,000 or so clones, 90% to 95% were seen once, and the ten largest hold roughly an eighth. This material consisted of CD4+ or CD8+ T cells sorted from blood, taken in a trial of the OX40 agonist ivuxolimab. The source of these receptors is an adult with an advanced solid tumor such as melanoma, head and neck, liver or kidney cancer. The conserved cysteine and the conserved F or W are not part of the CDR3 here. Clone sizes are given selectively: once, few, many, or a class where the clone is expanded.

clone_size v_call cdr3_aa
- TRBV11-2 ASSLRSGQANYGYT
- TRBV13 ASSLGQGETQY
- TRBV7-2 ASRALGFGSSYEQY
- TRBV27 ASSLQGKETQY
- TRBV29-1 SVEEIEVQETQY
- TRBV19 ASSIGQGTEAF
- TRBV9 ASSYQDRSYEQY
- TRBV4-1 ASSPYEVGFTEAF
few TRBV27 ASSLAGPQF
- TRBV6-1 ASSEWRGGARGYT
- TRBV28 ASSFKGPRDVLF
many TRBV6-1 ASSPRENTEAF
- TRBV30 AWSADSSGNTIY
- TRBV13 ASSLVRANTEAF
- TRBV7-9 ASSSPHRDNLAKNIQY
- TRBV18 ASSPELTGTYGYT
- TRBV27 ASPHPKTGGGQETQY
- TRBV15 ATSRDKNTEAF
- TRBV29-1 SARGVTASYEQY
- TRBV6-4 ASSDIEGERDTDTQY
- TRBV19 ASSTRRNLGQYFGDTIY
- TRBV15 ATSTGQGVYEQY
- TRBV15 ATSTSGDSPLH
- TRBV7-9 ASSRQGRGADTQY
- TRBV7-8 ASSLGGGNTEAF
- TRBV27 ASSPRDGIGEQY
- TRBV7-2 ASSLGHIQPQH
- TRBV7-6 ASSLGDGLLYNEQF
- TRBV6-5 ASSTGTNEQY
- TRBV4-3 ASSPLTGSDYGYT
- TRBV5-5 ASSPNPFPGTSDEQY
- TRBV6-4 ASSDTPWQGYNEQF
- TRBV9 ASRASDYGYT
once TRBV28 ASTIGDGYT
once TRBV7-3 ASSSPDSSYNEQF
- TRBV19 ASSIGSGNEQF
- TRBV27 ASSWKGGGQPQH
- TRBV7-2 ASSASLSGGGYGYT
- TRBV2 ASSGTGGGRGTDTQY
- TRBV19 ASSPGHNTGELF
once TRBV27 ASSLRTFETQY
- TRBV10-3 AISETPYKNIQY
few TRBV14 ASSQTGVLGSPLH
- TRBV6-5 ASSYWGGAEAF
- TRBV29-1 SVEDNYEQY
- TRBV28 ASSLRLGYNEQF
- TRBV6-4 ASSRTSGGSPNEQF
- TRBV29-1 SAHRESQSGYT
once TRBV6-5 ASKGQGGGYT
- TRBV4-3 ASSPGQGSYEQY
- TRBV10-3 AITASGGTSYEQY
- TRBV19 ASSSDQTNEKLF
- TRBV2 ASSEAVGSYEQY